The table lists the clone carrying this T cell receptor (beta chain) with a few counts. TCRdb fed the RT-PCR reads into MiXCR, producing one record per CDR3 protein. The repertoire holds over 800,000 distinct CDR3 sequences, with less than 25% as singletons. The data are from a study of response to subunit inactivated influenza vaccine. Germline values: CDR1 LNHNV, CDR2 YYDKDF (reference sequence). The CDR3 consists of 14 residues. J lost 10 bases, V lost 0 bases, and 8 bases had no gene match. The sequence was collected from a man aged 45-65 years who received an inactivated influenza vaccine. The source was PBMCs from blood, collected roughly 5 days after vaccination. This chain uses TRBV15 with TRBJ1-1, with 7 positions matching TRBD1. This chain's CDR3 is CATSRDRQGVGAFF. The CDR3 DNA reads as TGTGCCACCAGCAGAGATCGGCAGGGGGTTGGAGCTTTCTTT.